This T cell receptor beta chain appears in the sequencing data of a study of blood T cell repertoires in COVID-19. TCRdb keeps only in-frame clones here, not all; method: immunoSEQ multiplex PCR. Of over 350,000 clones in the sample, 87% were seen once. Trimming pared 4 bases from V and 0 bases from J, leaving 9 bases between. CDR1 and CDR2 from the germline V gene are LGHDT and YNNKEL (reference sequence). CDR3 length: 14 amino acids. V is TRBV3-1 (or the pseudogene TRBV3-2) and J is TRBJ1-1; D is undetermined. Sequencing used PBMCs or T cells enriched from blood (not recorded which). The clonotype comes from a woman between 45 and 65 years old who had recovered from COVID-19. DNA of the CDR3: TGTGCCAGCAGCCCCTCCGTCGTGAACACTGAAGCTTTCTTT. It codes for CASSPSVVNTEAFF.